This T cell receptor (beta chain) was sequenced during a study of naive CD8 T cells in extremely preterm neonates. General study results and limits: Relative to older groups, preterm infants had shorter, less trimmed CDR3s with fewer N additions. Preterm neonates had significantly lower iChao1 richness than other age groups.

This CDR3 is built from 13 residues. With 7 bases clipped from V and 7 bases from J, the junction kept 2 bases outside the gene matches. Germline assignment: CDR1 MNHEY and CDR2 SMNVEV (reference sequence). Preterm samples came from extremely preterm deliveries at roughly 21-28 weeks. Sorting kept Annexin V-negative CD3+CD8+CD45RA+CCR7+ naive T cells. Method: immunoSEQ multiplex PCR; TCRdb's copy keeps in-frame clones and lacks some. This table holds tens of thousands of clones, around 89% found once. This clone was recorded once. Its antigen is currently unknown. The clonotype was recovered from a boy who was born preterm. The sequencing input was naive CD8+ T cells from cord blood. V gene TRBV27 combines with J gene TRBJ2-1; 12 bases map to TRBD2. The DNA for the CDR3 is TGTGCCAGCACCGGGACTAGCGGGAATGAGCAGTTCTTC. Residues: CASTGTSGNEQFF.